Reported below is one TCR beta chain. Its antigen is as yet unknown. The assay was immunoSEQ multiplex PCR, and TCRdb's table has in-frame clones only and misses some. The profile shows around 69,000 clones, around 86% of them singletons. The data were obtained in a study of OX40 agonist ivuxolimab in advanced cancers. Study summary: The study gave patients intravenous ivuxolimab at 0.01 to 10 mg/kg every 2 weeks. Study results and limitations: At 0.1 to 3.0 mg/kg, clonal expansion of CD4+ and CD8+ blood T cells had occurred by week 6. In a subset of nonresponders, normalized T-cell clonal expansion was also low. More expanded clones were seen, on average, in CD8+ T cells than in CD4+.

This CDR3 has 15 residues. Germline loops: CDR1 SGDLS, CDR2 YYNGEE. The V gene lost 0 bases and the J gene lost 1 base, with 11 bases spanning the gap. This specimen consisted of CD4+ or CD8+ T cells sorted from blood, obtained in a trial of the OX40 agonist ivuxolimab. The gene calls are TRBV9 and TRBJ2-7; D is undetermined. The sequence was collected from an adult with an advanced solid tumor such as melanoma, head and neck, liver or kidney cancer. The CDR3 reads CASSVDVSSSYEQYF. In DNA, the CDR3 is TGTGCCAGCAGCGTAGATGTAAGTTCTTCCTACGAGCAGTACTTC.